This paragraph reports one TCR beta chain. Antigen specificity is unknown. Single viable CD3+CD4+CD8-CD45RO+ cells were sorted as the memory CD4+ T cells. This record belongs to a study of memory CD4+ T cells and cytomegalovirus serostatus. Germline loops: CDR1 SGHDT, CDR2 YYEEEE. With V trimmed by 6 bases and J by 7 bases, 3 bases remained unmatched. The CDR3 contains 11 residues. Whole-study findings and limits: Repertoires predicted CMV serostatus with median bootstrapped AUC of 0.95. Each of fewer than 80 CMV-associated TCRbeta sequences occurred in one to five individuals.

In the original workflow: After removing out-of-frame reads, 2 million to 2.5 million distinct TCRbeta sequences remained. Generated by immunoSEQ multiplex PCR, the TCRdb table keeps only in-frame clones and is missing some. The D gene and trimming were derived from the DNA, and the V and J assignments and clone size from that table. The sample has 20,000 to 30,000 clones, over 70% seen once. The sequence was collected from an adult in good health and CMV-seronegative. Sequencing was done on a sample of memory CD4+ T cells from blood. The chain employs TRBV5-6 and TRBJ1-2; 7 bases align to TRBD1. CDR3 amino acids: CASTGGVGYTF. In DNA, the CDR3 is TGTGCCAGCACAGGGGGAGTTGGCTACACCTTC.